The entry below describes one TCR beta chain. This clonotype has ten or more counts. Its antigen is unknown. Within one base of it there is no much larger clone, and no base qualities were kept. The data were obtained in a study of T-cell memory formation after mild COVID-19 (dated by TCRdb to the early 2020s). Broadly, across the study: TCR sequence clusters from the two donors were found to be largely donor specific. T-cell clones expanding and contracting after mild COVID-19 in a couple of donors were tracked by longitudinal TCRalpha and TCRbeta repertoire sequencing. Two young, previously healthy adult volunteers made up the cohort, one male and one female. The study at large found these results: Only two mild cases were covered in the study, and larger cohorts including severe cases with pre-infection samples were considered necessary. From day 15 to 85, contracting clones showed balanced CD4/CD8 phenotypes, whereas a second wave of clones that expanded from day 15 to 37 leaned towards CD4+. Contracting CD4+ clones appeared mostly in the CM and EM memory subsets, whereas CD8+ clones were enriched in EMRA. The second-wave clones that peaked on day 37 were not confirmed to be SARS-CoV-2 specific. Some responding clones were found in pre-infection memory, which suggests that pre-existing cross-reactive memory T cells took part in the SARS-CoV-2 response.

Ficoll-Paque density gradient centrifugation was used to isolate PBMCs. TCRdb records Illumina NovaSeq 6000 as the sequencer. TCRalpha and TCRbeta cDNA libraries were constructed by 5'RACE with constant-segment primers, with sample barcodes and unique molecular identifiers being introduced. RNA was extracted from every sample with Trizol reagent. Amplification of the libraries took two PCR steps, and the second step added a second sample barcode plus Illumina TruSeq adapters. Libraries were sequenced on an Illumina NovaSeq with 2 x 150 bp paired-end reads. Turning to the authors' computational methods: Reads were demultiplexed and collapsed into UMI-guided consensus sequences with migec v1.2.7. Using mixcr v2.1.11, UMI consensuses were aligned to TRA and TRB V and J templates and then assembled into clonotypes. A clonotype was counted as expanded or contracted only if both edgeR and NoisET called the change significant, with noise models trained on biological replicates. For edgeR calls, the thresholds were a false discovery rate-adjusted p below 0.01 and a log2 fold-change of 1. As an exploratory analysis of dynamics, max-normalized trajectories of the 1000 most abundant clonotypes were examined with PCA combined with hierarchical clustering. The CD4 or CD8 phenotype of responding clones was assigned using the separately sequenced CD4+ and CD8+ repertoires. Through fastp at Q25 and MiXCR, TCRdb rebuilt clones from the public reads, retaining in-frame beta chains. Identical CDR3 protein sequences are pooled into one entry, listed with their most common genes and DNA. The V and J calls here are based on TCRdb, not the publication. The sample data list approximately 200,000 distinct CDR3 sequences, and about a sixth of these were observed just once. The ten largest clones add up to more than 2% of the sample.

The origin of this receptor is an adult woman who had mild COVID-19 (a few samples of this study predate the infection). The sample titles of this study are shuffled in the database, so cell type and time point are left out; the donor was told from shared clones. The sample was PBMCs or a T cell subset sorted from them (not recorded which).

In nucleotides, the sequence is TGTGCCATCAGTGAGTCGGCTAAGGACAGGGAATTTATCTCCTCCTACGAGCAGTACTTC. Translation gives CAISESAKDREFISSYEQYF. The chain employs TRBV10-3 and TRBJ2-7, and TRBD1 aligns with 8 junction nucleotides. V is trimmed back by 0 bases and J by 0 bases, and the junction contains 16 bases that no gene match accounts for. Counted from cysteine to phenylalanine, this CDR3 has 20 amino acids. Only the CDR3 DNA stays, 60 bases, in frame from base 1. CDR1 and CDR2 (ENHRY, SYGVKD) derive from the germline V gene.